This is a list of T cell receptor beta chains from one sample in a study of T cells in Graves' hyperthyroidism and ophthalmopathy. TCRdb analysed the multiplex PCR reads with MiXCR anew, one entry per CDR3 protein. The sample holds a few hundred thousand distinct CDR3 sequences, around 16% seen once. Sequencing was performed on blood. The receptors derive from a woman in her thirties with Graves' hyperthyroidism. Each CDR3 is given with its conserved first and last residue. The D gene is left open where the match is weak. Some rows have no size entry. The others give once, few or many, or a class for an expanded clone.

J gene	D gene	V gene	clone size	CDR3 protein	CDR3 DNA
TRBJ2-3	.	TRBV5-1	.	CASSLSRPTDTQYF	TGCGCCAGCAGCCTTTCCAGGCCCACAGATACGCAGTATTTT
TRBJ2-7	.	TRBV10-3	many	CAIAQVRGGTRYEQYF	TGTGCCATCGCCCAGGTCCGAGGGGGGACTCGGTACGAGCAGTACTTC
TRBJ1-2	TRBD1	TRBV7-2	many	CASSSTGVGVYGYTF	TGTGCCAGCAGCTCCACAGGGGTTGGGGTCTATGGCTACACCTTC
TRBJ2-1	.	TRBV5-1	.	CASSPWVNEQFF	TGCGCCAGCAGCCCATGGGTCAATGAGCAGTTCTTC
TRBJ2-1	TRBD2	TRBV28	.	CASSANLAGGRNEQFF	TGTGCCAGCAGTGCCAATCTAGCGGGAGGAAGGAATGAGCAGTTCTTC
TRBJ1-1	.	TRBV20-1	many	CSARSLGRGNTEAFF	TGCAGTGCTAGATCCTTGGGCAGGGGGAACACTGAAGCTTTCTTT
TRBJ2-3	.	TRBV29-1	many	CSFEAGVSTDTQYF	TGCAGCTTTGAAGCAGGGGTTAGCACAGATACGCAGTATTTT
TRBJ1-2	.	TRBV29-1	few	CSVEDIQGNRPNYGYTF	TGCAGCGTTGAAGATATACAGGGAAACCGTCCTAACTATGGCTACACCTTC
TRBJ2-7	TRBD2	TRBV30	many	CAWRLAGGPYREQYF	TGTGCCTGGAGACTAGCGGGAGGGCCCTACCGCGAGCAGTACTTC
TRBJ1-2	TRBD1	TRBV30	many	CAWMPGQGFYGYTF	TGTGCCTGGATGCCGGGACAGGGTTTCTATGGCTACACCTTC
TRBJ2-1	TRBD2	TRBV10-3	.	CAISPLAGGEQFF	TGTGCCATCAGTCCCCTAGCGGGAGGGGAGCAGTTCTTC
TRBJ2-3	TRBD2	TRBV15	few	CATSRALASGRRTDTQYF	TGTGCCACCAGCAGAGCCTTGGCTAGCGGGAGAAGGACAGATACGCAGTATTTT
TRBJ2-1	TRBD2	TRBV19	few	CARGSGSSYNEQFF	TGTGCCAGAGGTAGCGGGAGCTCCTACAATGAGCAGTTCTTC
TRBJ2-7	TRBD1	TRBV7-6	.	CASSGGTGGASSAHEQYF	TGTGCCAGCAGCGGGGGGACAGGGGGCGCTTCTTCTGCCCACGAGCAGTACTTC
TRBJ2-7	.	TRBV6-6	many	CASSYLRESSYEQYF	TGTGCCAGCAGTTACTTACGGGAGAGCTCCTACGAGCAGTACTTC
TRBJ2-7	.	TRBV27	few	CASSNSGLRHEQYF	TGTGCCAGCAGTAACTCCGGGCTGCGGCACGAGCAGTACTTC
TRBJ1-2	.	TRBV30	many	CAWNHRGVEGYTF	TGTGCCTGGAACCATAGGGGAGTAGAAGGCTACACCTTC
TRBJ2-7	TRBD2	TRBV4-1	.	CASSRILAGDLDEQYF	TGCGCCAGCAGCCGCATATTAGCGGGGGACCTCGACGAGCAGTACTTC
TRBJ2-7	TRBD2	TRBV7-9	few	CASRNTSGNYEQYF	TGTGCCAGCAGAAACACTAGCGGGAACTACGAGCAGTACTTC
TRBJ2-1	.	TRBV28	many	CASKVSGKGEQFF	TGTGCCAGCAAAGTATCCGGGAAAGGTGAGCAGTTCTTC
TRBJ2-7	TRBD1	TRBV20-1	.	CSARDYRGITCEQYF	TGCAGTGCTAGAGATTACAGGGGGATCACCTGCGAGCAGTACTTC
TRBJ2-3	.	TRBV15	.	CATSRGAYFTDTQYF	TGTGCCACCAGCAGAGGAGCCTATTTCACAGATACGCAGTATTTT
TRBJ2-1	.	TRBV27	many	CASSLLMFPSRSYNEQFF	TGTGCCAGCAGTTTATTAATGTTCCCATCCCGGTCCTACAATGAGCAGTTCTTC
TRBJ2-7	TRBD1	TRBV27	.	CASGQTGIVDGQYF	TGTGCCAGCGGACAGACAGGGATTGTAGACGGGCAGTACTTC
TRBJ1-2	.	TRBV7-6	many	CASSLVGGGHGYTF	TGTGCCAGCAGCTTAGTTGGGGGCGGGCATGGCTACACCTTC
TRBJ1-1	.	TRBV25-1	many	CASSDRPNTEAFF	TGTGCCAGCAGTGATCGTCCGAACACTGAAGCTTTCTTT
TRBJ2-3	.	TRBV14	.	CASSQGVGGAGSTDTQYF	TGTGCCAGCAGCCAAGGCGTTGGGGGCGCGGGAAGCACAGATACGCAGTATTTT
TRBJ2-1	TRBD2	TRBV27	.	CASSEAGGLAYDEQFF	TGTGCCAGCAGTGAAGCGGGGGGACTAGCCTACGATGAGCAGTTCTTC
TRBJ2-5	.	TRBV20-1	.	CSPREETQYF	TGCAGCCCAAGAGAAGAGACCCAGTACTTC
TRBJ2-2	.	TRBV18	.	CASSPREENTGELFF	TGTGCCAGCTCACCACGGGAGGAGAACACCGGGGAGCTGTTTTTT
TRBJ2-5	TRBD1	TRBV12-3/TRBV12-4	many	CASSLGTGSQETQYF	TGTGCCAGCAGTTTAGGGACAGGGAGTCAAGAGACCCAGTACTTC
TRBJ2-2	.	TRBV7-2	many	CASSLVAATGELFF	TGTGCCAGCAGCTTAGTAGCGGCCACCGGGGAGCTGTTTTTT
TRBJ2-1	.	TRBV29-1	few	CSVTLSSYNEQFF	TGCAGCGTCACACTTAGCTCCTACAATGAGCAGTTCTTC
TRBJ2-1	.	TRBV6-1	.	CASGWGALSYNEQFF	TGTGCCAGCGGCTGGGGGGCCCTCTCCTACAATGAGCAGTTCTTC
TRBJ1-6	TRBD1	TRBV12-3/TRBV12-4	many	CASSPGQGTYNSPLHF	TGTGCCAGCAGTCCGGGACAGGGTACTTATAATTCACCCCTCCACTTT
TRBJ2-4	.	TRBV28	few	CASTRGAGNIQYF	TGTGCCAGCACTCGCGGGGCTGGAAACATTCAGTACTTC
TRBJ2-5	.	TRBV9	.	CASSDAGLGETQYF	TGTGCCAGCAGCGATGCGGGTCTAGGAGAGACCCAGTACTTC
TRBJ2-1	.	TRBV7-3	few	CASSSLRWFF	TGTGCCAGCAGCTCCCTTAGGTGGTTCTTC
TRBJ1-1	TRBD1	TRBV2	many	CASSATGQGDTEAFF	TGTGCCAGCAGTGCAACCGGACAGGGGGACACTGAAGCTTTCTTT
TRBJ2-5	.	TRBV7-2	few	CGSSLRLPETQYF	TGTGGCAGCAGCCTCAGGCTTCCGGAGACCCAGTACTTC
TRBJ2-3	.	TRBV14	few	CASSQDRGMWGTDTQYF	TGTGCCAGCAGCCAAGATAGGGGAATGTGGGGCACAGATACGCAGTATTTT
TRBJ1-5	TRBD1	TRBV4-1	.	CASSQGGTGDSNQPQHF	TGCGCCAGCAGCCAAGGAGGGACAGGGGATAGCAATCAGCCCCAGCATTTT
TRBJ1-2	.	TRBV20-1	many	CSARPSVMGDYGYTF	TGCAGTGCTAGACCCTCCGTCATGGGGGACTATGGCTACACCTTC
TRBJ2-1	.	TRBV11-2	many	CASSLIGRSSYNEQFF	TGTGCCAGCAGCTTAATTGGGCGGAGCTCCTACAATGAGCAGTTCTTC
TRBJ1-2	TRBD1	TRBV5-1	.	CASSDTGGAPNYGYTF	TGCGCCAGCAGTGATACAGGGGGCGCTCCTAACTATGGCTACACCTTC
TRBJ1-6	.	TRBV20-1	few	CSAKTDTSYNSPLHF	TGCAGTGCTAAGACGGACACATCCTATAATTCACCCCTCCACTTT
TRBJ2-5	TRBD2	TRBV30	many	CAWSVPLTSGGGQTQYF	TGTGCCTGGAGTGTACCCCTTACTAGCGGGGGGGGCCAGACCCAGTACTTC
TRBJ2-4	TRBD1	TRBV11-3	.	CASHRGSIQYF	TGTGCCAGCCACAGGGGAAGCATTCAGTACTTC